The 19 T cell receptor beta chains reported below all come from one sample, sequenced in a study of blood T cell repertoires in COVID-19. The table came from immunoSEQ multiplex PCR; TCRdb's copy has only in-frame clones and leaves some out. This sample has 210,000 or so clones, with around 92% found just once. The specimen was peripheral blood. The source of these receptors is a man aged 25 to 40 with acute or convalescent COVID-19.

This chain connects TRBV7-2 to TRBJ1-2, with D possibly matching TRBD1 (5 bases). V was pared by 0 bases and J by 2 bases, with 19 bases between. Looked up from germline, CDR1 is SGHTA and CDR2 is FQGNSA. The CDR3 covers 18 residues. The CDR3 DNA reads as TGTGCCAGCAGCTTAGCAGATTGGAGGGGCCCTAAAAACTATGGCTACACCTTC. Protein product: CASSLADWRGPKNYGYTF. Together with reference TRBV7-2 and TRBJ1-2, the CDR3 gives the full variable domain: GAGVSQSPSNKVTEKGKDVELRCDPISGHTALYWYRQSLGQGLEFLIYFQGNSAPDKSGLPSDRFSAERTGGSVSTLTIQRTQQEDSAVYLCASSLADWRGPKNYGYTFGSGTRLTVV.

The chain employs TRBV6-6 and TRBJ1-4, with D perhaps TRBD1 (5 bases). The CDR3 covers 15 residues. V lost 7 bases to trimming and J lost 2 bases, with 14 bases between them. Germline V gene data show CDR1 as MNHNY and CDR2 as SVGAGI (reference sequence). This chain's CDR3 is CASNPRGVTNEKLFF. DNA of the CDR3: TGTGCCAGCAACCCCCGGGGGGTCACTAATGAAAAACTGTTTTTT.

In this sample, this clone turned up once. The chain couples TRBV7-2 to TRBJ1-2, with a possible D match to TRBD1 (5 bases). The CDR3 consists of 14 residues. CDR1 and CDR2 from the germline V gene are SGHTA and FQGNSA. Trimming shortened V by 1 base and J by 0 bases, and 6 bases separated the two germline ends. CDR3 sequence reads: CASSLDRTNYGYTF. Here the CDR3 DNA reads TGTGCCAGCAGCTTAGACAGGACTAACTATGGCTACACCTTC.

This chain joins TRBV5-8 and TRBJ2-5; TRBD1 is a possible D gene (6 bases). Per the germline V gene, CDR1 is SGHTS and CDR2 is YDEGEE. The ends were cut back, 1 base at V and 1 base at J, with 14 bases in the middle. The CDR3 has 16 amino acids. In DNA, the CDR3 is TGTGCCAGCAGCTTGAGGGCCAGGGGTGGCCAAGAGACCCAGTACTTC. Its protein is CASSLRARGGQETQYF.

In its sample, this clone was seen once. The rearrangement joins TRBV7-9 to TRBJ1-2; 8 nucleotides line up with TRBD1. The CDR3 totals 17 residues. Unmatched junction bases numbered 11, after V lost 1 base and J lost 4 bases. CDR1 and CDR2 from the germline V gene are SEHNR and FQNEAQ (reference sequence). The CDR3 loop reads CASSLGATGGDGYGYTF. DNA for the CDR3: TGTGCCAGCAGCTTAGGTGCTACAGGGGGTGATGGCTATGGCTACACCTTC.

The rearrangement joins TRBV15 to TRBJ1-1, with 7 bases aligning to TRBD1. The V segment lost 3 bases and the J segment 6 bases; nucleotides outside the gene matches: 7. This CDR3 has 14 residues. Per the germline V gene, CDR1 is LNHNV and CDR2 is YYDKDF (reference sequence). The CDR3 DNA sequence: TGTGCCACCAGCAGGAGGGACAGAGGGGCTGAAGCTTTCTTT. Its protein product is CATSRRDRGAEAFF.

The chain carries TRBV7-2 and TRBJ2-2, with D uncertain. V lost 5 bases, J lost 3 bases, and 4 bases lay in between. This CDR3 has 12 amino acids. The germline gives CDR1 SGHTA, CDR2 FQGNSA. The CDR3 region has the DNA TGTGCCAGCAGCCAGTACACCGGGGAGCTGTTTTTT. Protein sequence: CASSQYTGELFF. Together with reference TRBV7-2 and TRBJ2-2, the CDR3 gives the full variable domain: GAGVSQSPSNKVTEKGKDVELRCDPISGHTALYWYRQSLGQGLEFLIYFQGNSAPDKSGLPSDRFSAERTGGSVSTLTIQRTQQEDSAVYLCASSQYTGELFFGEGSRLTVL.

This chain connects TRBV6-5 to TRBJ2-7, with TRBD1 matching 9 bases. The CDR3 is 14 residues long. Trimming removed 4 bases from V and 6 bases from J; junction bases left unmatched: 7. Germline values: CDR1 MNHEY, CDR2 SVGAGI. CDR3 DNA: TGTGCCAGCAGTTTGAACAGGGGGCTCAGCGAGCAGTACTTC. This codes for CASSLNRGLSEQYF.

V gene TRBV3-1 (or the pseudogene TRBV3-2) combines with J gene TRBJ1-2; 7 bases are a match to TRBD1. J gave up 8 bases and V 1 base, and 7 bases lay outside the gene matches. The CDR3 is 14 amino acids. Germline V gene lookup returns CDR1 LGHDT and CDR2 YNNKEL (reference sequence). The CDR3 DNA reads TGTGCCAGCAGCCAAGTGGCAGGGGGAGTAGGCTACACCTTC. Translated, it gives CASSQVAGGVGYTF.

This rearrangement joins TRBV19 to TRBJ2-3, with D possibly matching TRBD2 (5 bases). CDR1 LNHDA and CDR2 SQIVND come from the germline V gene (reference sequence). V lost 1 base, J lost 0 bases, and 14 bases lay in between. This CDR3 is built from 17 residues. The CDR3 DNA follows: TGTGCCAGTAGTATAGGAAACAGCGGACTGAGCACAGATACGCAGTATTTT. Amino acids: CASSIGNSGLSTDTQYF.

As concerns this clone: A read error may account for a junction end that differs from germline. V and J are TRBV28 and TRBJ1-4; TRBD1 aligns across 10 bases. The CDR3 has 17 amino acids. CDR1 is MDHEN and CDR2 is SYDVKM in the germline V gene. CDR3 in amino acids: CASSLWDRGSTNEKLFF. As DNA, the CDR3 is TGTGCCAGCAGTCTATGGGACAGGGGATCAACTAATGAAAAACTGTTTTTT.

The gene calls are TRBV7-9 and TRBJ2-3, with 16 positions matching TRBD2. J was trimmed by 5 bases and V by 5 bases; bases with no gene match: 13. From germline, CDR1 is SEHNR and CDR2 FQNEAQ (reference sequence). The CDR3 has 19 amino acids. The CDR3 DNA follows: TGTGCCAGCAGCCCACGGTTGGGACTAGCGGGGGGGCCGGGAGATACGCAGTATTTT. Protein: CASSPRLGLAGGPGDTQYF.

Only a few counts were recorded for this clone. The rearrangement joins TRBV27 to TRBJ1-2, with 11 nucleotides matching TRBD1. With V trimmed by 6 bases and J by 7 bases, 10 bases remained unmatched. Germline CDR1 and CDR2: MNHEY and SMNVEV (reference sequence). The CDR3 consists of 15 residues. CDR3 nucleotides: TGTGCCAGCAGGCCCGCGGGACAGGGGGTGGGTGGCTACACCTTC. Translating it yields CASRPAGQGVGGYTF.

The chain has TRBV7-3 and TRBJ2-3; TRBD2 aligns across 7 bases. This CDR3 has 14 residues. The V and J ends lost 5 bases and 1 base, in that order; junction bases with no gene match: 3. The V gene's germline CDR1 is SGHTA and CDR2 FQGTGA. CDR3 protein: CASSAAGGTDTQYF. The CDR3 region has the DNA TGTGCCAGCAGCGCCGCGGGGGGCACAGATACGCAGTATTTT.

The chain links TRBV2 to TRBJ2-7, with a weak D call TRBD1 (6 bases). The V end was cut by 7 bases, the J end by 7 bases, with 11 bases between. This CDR3 region has 11 residues. Germline V gene sequence: CDR1 SNHLY, CDR2 FYNNEI. This chain's CDR3 is CASIGGAEQYF. The CDR3 bases are TGTGCCAGCATAGGGGGAGCGGAGCAGTACTTC.

This clone was observed a handful of times. This chain uses TRBV7-9 with TRBJ2-7, with D maybe TRBD2 (5 bases). V gave up 6 bases and J gave up 2 bases, with 14 bases separating them. CDR1 is SEHNR and CDR2 is FQNEAQ in the germline V gene (reference sequence). The CDR3 length is 14 residues. DNA for the CDR3: TGTGCCAGCAGTAAGAGCGGACTTCCCTACGAGCAGTACTTC. Amino acid sequence: CASSKSGLPYEQYF.

The chain carries TRBV30 and TRBJ2-3; 9 bases fit TRBD2. The germline CDR1 and CDR2 sequences are GTSNPN and SVGIG (reference sequence). The CDR3 consists of 15 residues. After removal of 3 bases from V and 3 bases from J, the junction contained 7 bases not matched to a gene. CDR3 DNA: TGTGCCTGGAGATCTTTAGCGGGAGATACAGATACGCAGTATTTT. Its protein product is CAWRSLAGDTDTQYF.

The chain carries TRBV4-1 and TRBJ2-7, with TRBD1 identical over 9 bases. Looked up from germline, CDR1 is MGHRA and CDR2 is YSYEKL. Trimming removed 3 bases from V and 6 bases from J; junction bases left unmatched: 9. CDR3 size: 15 residues. The CDR3: CASSQPGQGVGEQYF. Here the CDR3 DNA reads TGCGCCAGCAGCCAGCCGGGACAGGGTGTGGGCGAGCAGTACTTC.

This chain uses TRBV12-3 or TRBV12-4 with TRBJ1-5; D is unclear. This CDR3 has 13 residues. Trimming pared 2 bases from V and 7 bases from J, leaving 9 bases between. CDR3 sequence reads: CASSLSRGQPQHF. CDR3 bases: TGTGCCAGCAGTTTAAGTAGAGGACAGCCCCAGCATTTT.